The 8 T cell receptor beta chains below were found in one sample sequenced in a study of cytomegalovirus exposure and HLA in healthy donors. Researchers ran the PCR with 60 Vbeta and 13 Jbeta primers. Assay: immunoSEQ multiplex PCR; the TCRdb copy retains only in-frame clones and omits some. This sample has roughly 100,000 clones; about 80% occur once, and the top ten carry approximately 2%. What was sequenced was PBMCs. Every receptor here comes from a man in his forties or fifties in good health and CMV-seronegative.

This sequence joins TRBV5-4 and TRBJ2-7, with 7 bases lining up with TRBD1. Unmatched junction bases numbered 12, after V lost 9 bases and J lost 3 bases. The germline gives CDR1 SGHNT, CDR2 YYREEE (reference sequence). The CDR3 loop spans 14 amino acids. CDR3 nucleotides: TGTGCCACCTCGGACAGGTTGTCAGTCTACGAGCAGTACTTC. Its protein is CATSDRLSVYEQYF. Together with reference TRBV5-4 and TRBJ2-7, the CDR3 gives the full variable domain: ETGVTQSPTHLIKTRGQQVTLRCSSQSGHNTVSWYQQALGQGPQFIFQYYREEENGRGNFPPRFSGLQFPNYSSELNVNALELDDSALYLCATSDRLSVYEQYFGPGTRLTVT.

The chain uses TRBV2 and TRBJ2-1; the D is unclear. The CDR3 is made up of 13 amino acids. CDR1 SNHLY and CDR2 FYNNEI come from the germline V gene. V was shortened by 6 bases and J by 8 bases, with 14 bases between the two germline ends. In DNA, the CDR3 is TGTGCCAGCAGCGTTAACGGGTTCGATGAGCAGTTCTTC. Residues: CASSVNGFDEQFF.

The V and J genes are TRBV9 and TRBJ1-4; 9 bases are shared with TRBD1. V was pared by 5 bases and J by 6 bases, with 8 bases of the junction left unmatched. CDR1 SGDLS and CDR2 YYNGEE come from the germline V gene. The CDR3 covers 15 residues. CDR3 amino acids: CASSVQGAEYEKLFF. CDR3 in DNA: TGTGCCAGCAGTGTACAGGGGGCGGAGTATGAAAAACTGTTTTTT. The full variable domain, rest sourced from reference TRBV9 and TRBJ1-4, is DSGVTQTPKHLITATGQRVTLRCSPRSGDLSVYWYQQSLDQGLQFLIQYYNGEERAKGNILERFSAQQFPDLHSELNLSSLELGDSALYFCASSVQGAEYEKLFFGSGTQLSVL.

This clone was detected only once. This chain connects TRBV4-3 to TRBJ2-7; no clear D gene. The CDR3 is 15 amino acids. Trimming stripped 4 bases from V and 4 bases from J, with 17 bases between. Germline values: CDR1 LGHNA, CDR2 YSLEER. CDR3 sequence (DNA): TGCGCCAGCAGCCCTGACGCTCCAGGCTCTTACGAGCAGTACTTC. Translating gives CASSPDAPGSYEQYF.

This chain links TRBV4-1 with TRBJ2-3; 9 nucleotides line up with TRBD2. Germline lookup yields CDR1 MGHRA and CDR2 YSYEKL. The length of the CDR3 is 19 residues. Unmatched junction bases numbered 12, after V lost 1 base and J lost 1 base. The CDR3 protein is CASSQGYGGGATRTDTQYF. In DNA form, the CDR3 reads TGCGCCAGCAGCCAAGGCTATGGCGGGGGGGCCACTCGCACAGATACGCAGTATTTT.

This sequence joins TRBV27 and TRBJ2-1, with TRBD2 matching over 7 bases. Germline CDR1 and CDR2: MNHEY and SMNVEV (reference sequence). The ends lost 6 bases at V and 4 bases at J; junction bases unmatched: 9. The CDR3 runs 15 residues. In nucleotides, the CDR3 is TGTGCCAGCAGGAAGCCGGGACTAATATACAATGAGCAGTTCTTC. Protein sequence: CASRKPGLIYNEQFF.

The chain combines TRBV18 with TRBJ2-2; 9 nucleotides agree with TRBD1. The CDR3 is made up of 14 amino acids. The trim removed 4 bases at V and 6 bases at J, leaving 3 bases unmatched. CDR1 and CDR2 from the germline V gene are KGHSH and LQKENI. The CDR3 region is CASSRQGVPGELFF. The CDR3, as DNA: TGTGCCAGCTCACGACAGGGGGTCCCCGGGGAGCTGTTTTTT. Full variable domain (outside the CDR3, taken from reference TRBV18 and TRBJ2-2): NAGVMQNPRHLVRRRGQEARLRCSPMKGHSHVYWYRQLPEEGLKFMVYLQKENIIDESGMPKERFSAEFPKEGPSILRIQQVVRGDSAAYFCASSRQGVPGELFFGEGSRLTVL.

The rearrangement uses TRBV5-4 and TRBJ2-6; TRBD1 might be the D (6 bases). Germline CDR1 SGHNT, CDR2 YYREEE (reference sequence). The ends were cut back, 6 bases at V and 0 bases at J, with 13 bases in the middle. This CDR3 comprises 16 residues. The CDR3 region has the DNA TGTGCCAGCACCCGGGACAAGCGCTCTGGGGCCAACGTCCTGACTTTC. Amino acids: CASTRDKRSGANVLTF.